A single sample is the source of the 18 T cell receptor beta chains below, sequenced in a study of CD8 T cells in ankylosing spondylitis. TCRdb called the 5' RACE reads again in MiXCR, with one record for every CDR3 protein. The sample lists about 440,000 distinct CDR3 sequences, about a sixth occurring once. Their target antigens are unknown. Whole-study findings and limits: A TCR beta motif of under 10 highly homologous variants seemed to mark ankylosing spondylitis blood.

The sample comprised blood, either unsorted or a sorted T cell fraction (not recorded which). The receptors stem from a male donor with ankylosing spondylitis.

This clonotype has a count of ten or more. V usage is TRBV6-2 or TRBV6-3 and J usage is TRBJ2-3, with D perhaps matching TRBD2 (6 bases). The CDR3 is 16 amino acids. The V and J ends lost 7 bases and 6 bases respectively, with 23 bases between them. The germline V gene has CDR1 MNHEY and CDR2 SVGEGT. The DNA for the CDR3 is TGTGCCAGCACCCCCGGACTATTCAAAGCTATCGATACGCAGTATTTT. This codes for CASTPGLFKAIDTQYF.

The genes are TRBV19 and TRBJ2-2, with D hard to call. The CDR3 is 15 amino acids. V lost 0 bases and J 5 bases, leaving 10 bases between the germline ends. Per the germline V gene, CDR1 is LNHDA and CDR2 is SQIVND (reference sequence). CDR3 DNA: TGTGCCAGTAGTATAGATGTACTTGATACCGGGGAGCTGTTTTTT. It is translated as CASSIDVLDTGELFF. Combining the CDR3 with reference TRBV19 and TRBJ2-2 gives the whole variable domain DGGITQSPKYLFRKEGQNVTLSCEQNLNHDAMYWYRQDPGQGLRLIYYSQIVNDFQKGDIAEGYSVSREKKESFPLTVTSAQKNPTAFYLCASSIDVLDTGELFFGEGSRLTVL.

This clonotype was counted ten times or more. V usage is TRBV7-2 and J usage is TRBJ2-7; D possibly corresponds to TRBD2 (5 bases). Germline loops: CDR1 SGHTA, CDR2 FQGNSA. The CDR3 totals 15 residues. V was shortened by 6 bases and J by 0 bases, with 15 bases between the two germline ends. The CDR3 sequence is CASSLGSGSSYEQYF. Here the CDR3 DNA reads TGTGCCAGCAGTTTGGGGAGTGGGTCCTCCTACGAGCAGTACTTC.

This chain joins TRBV29-1 and TRBJ2-5; D might be TRBD2 (7 bases). Trimming took 3 bases from V and 5 from J, leaving 16 bases between them. Germline V gene sequence: CDR1 SQVTM, CDR2 ANQGSEA. The CDR3 spans 14 residues. Here the CDR3 reads CSVDRGGVGETQYF. CDR3 nucleotides: TGCAGCGTTGATAGAGGGGGGGTAGGGGAGACCCAGTACTTC. The variable domain in full, with the rest retrieved from reference TRBV29-1 and TRBJ2-5, is SAVISQKPSRDICQRGTSLTIQCQVDSQVTMMFWYRQQPGQSLTLIATANQGSEATYESGFVIDKFPISRPNLTFSTLTVSNMSPEDSSIYLCSVDRGGVGETQYFGPGTRLLVL.

Only a few counts were recorded for this clonotype. The chain has TRBV7-2 and TRBJ2-1; 7 bases map to TRBD2. CDR1 and CDR2 from the germline V gene are SGHTA and FQGNSA. The CDR3 extends over 14 amino acids. Trimming cost V 1 base and J 9 bases; bases outside gene matches: 6. CDR3 in amino acids: CASSLEGGRTEQFF. CDR3 nucleotide sequence: TGTGCCAGCAGCTTAGAGGGCGGGAGAACTGAGCAGTTCTTC.

This clonotype was recorded once. The CDR3 reads CSATWDRNTEAFF. The DNA for the CDR3 is TGCAGTGCTACCTGGGACAGGAACACTGAAGCTTTCTTT. The chain carries TRBV20-1 and TRBJ1-1; 7 nucleotides agree with TRBD1. The ends lost 4 bases at V and 1 base at J; junction bases unmatched: 3. CDR1 DFQATT and CDR2 SNEGSKA come from the germline V gene (reference sequence). The CDR3 has 13 residues.

The chain links TRBV7-2 to TRBJ1-1; perhaps TRBD1 as D (5 bases). Germline V gene lookup returns CDR1 SGHTA and CDR2 FQGNSA. The CDR3 totals 14 residues. The germline V and J ends were trimmed by 3 bases and 5 bases, with 13 bases remaining between them. The CDR3 DNA sequence: TGTGCCAGCAGCTTTAGGAGCGGGGGGACTGAAGCTTTCTTT. Translated: CASSFRSGGTEAFF.

CDR3 in DNA: TGCAGTGCTCAAGACAGGGTGTGGAAGGACACAGATACGCAGTATTTT. As protein: CSAQDRVWKDTDTQYF. The chain recombines TRBV20-1 with TRBJ2-3; 7 bases fit TRBD1. The V gene's germline CDR1 is DFQATT and CDR2 SNEGSKA (reference sequence). There are 16 residues in the CDR3. After removal of 5 bases from V and 2 bases from J, the junction contained 13 bases not matched to a gene.

This clonotype has at least ten counts. The chain recombines TRBV12-3 or TRBV12-4 with TRBJ2-5; D is undetermined. The CDR3 length is 12 residues. Trimming pared 3 bases from V and 5 bases from J, leaving 7 bases between. The DNA of the CDR3 is TGTGCCAGCAGTTTGAGTGGGGAGACCCAGTACTTC. Translation: CASSLSGETQYF.

This chain uses TRBV20-1 with TRBJ1-6, with D uncertain. CDR3 length: 14 amino acids. CDR1 and CDR2 from the germline V gene are DFQATT and SNEGSKA (reference sequence). Between the trimmed V and J ends, which lost 0 bases and 7 bases, there was a span of 10 bases. In nucleotides, the CDR3 is TGCAGTGCTAGAGATAAGGGTGCGAATTCACCCCTCCACTTT. The encoded protein is CSARDKGANSPLHF.

This clonotype was seen ten or more times. This rearrangement joins TRBV4-3 to TRBJ2-7, with a possible D match to TRBD2 (5 bases). Deletions cut 0 bases from V and 4 bases from J, with 19 bases between. The CDR3 sequence is 17 residues long. CDR1 and CDR2 (germline): LGHNA, YSLEER. The CDR3 is CASSQDGPGNPLYEQYF. The CDR3 DNA sequence: TGCGCCAGCAGCCAAGATGGCCCGGGAAATCCGCTTTACGAGCAGTACTTC.

This clonotype was observed a few times. The V call is TRBV3-1, the J call TRBJ2-5, with D unclear. Trimming removed 5 bases at V and 5 bases at J, with 12 bases between. CDR1 and CDR2 from the germline V gene are LGHDT and YNNKEL (reference sequence). CDR3 size: 13 residues. Here the CDR3 reads CASSLISRETQYF. CDR3 coding DNA: TGTGCCAGCAGCTTAATCTCAAGGGAGACCCAGTACTTC.

The J gene is TRBJ1-6, the V gene TRBV7-6; the D gene is possibly TRBD1 (5 bases). Germline lookup yields CDR1 SGHVS and CDR2 FNYEAQ. CDR3 length equals 13 residues. Trimming cost V 5 bases and J 6 bases, with 8 bases left between them. CDR3 DNA: TGTGCCAGCAGCCCAGACAGTAATTCACCCCTCCACTTT. It codes for CASSPDSNSPLHF.

The chain combines TRBV6-5 with TRBJ2-5; 9 nucleotides agree with TRBD2. V shed 0 bases and J 2 bases; nucleotides not matched to a gene: 4. Looked up from germline, CDR1 is MNHEY and CDR2 is SVGAGI. There are 16 residues in the CDR3. The CDR3 loop is CASSYSGGRAQETQYF. CDR3 DNA sequence: TGTGCCAGCAGTTACTCTGGCGGGAGGGCTCAAGAGACCCAGTACTTC.

CDR3 sequence (DNA): TGTGCCAGCATGTACGGTGATCTAGCGGCCAAAAACATTCAGTACTTC. It codes for CASMYGDLAAKNIQYF. This sequence joins TRBV6-1 and TRBJ2-4, with a weak D call TRBD2 (6 bases). CDR1 and CDR2 (germline): MNHNS, SASEGT. Trimming cost V 7 bases and J 1 base, with 17 bases left between them. The CDR3 length is 16 residues.

The chain couples TRBV5-4 to TRBJ2-1; 8 bases fit TRBD2. Germline assignment: CDR1 SGHNT and CDR2 YYREEE (reference sequence). The ends lost 3 bases at V and 6 bases at J; junction bases unmatched: 8. The CDR3 loop spans 15 amino acids. The CDR3 region is CASSSTGGVSNEQFF. CDR3 sequence (DNA): TGTGCCAGCAGCTCAACGGGGGGGGTTAGCAATGAGCAGTTCTTC.

This clonotype turned up a few times. The rearrangement uses TRBV6-1 and TRBJ2-2, with 8 positions matching TRBD1. The CDR3 loop spans 14 amino acids. The V and J ends lost 5 bases and 4 bases, in that order; junction bases with no gene match: 3. The germline gives CDR1 MNHNS, CDR2 SASEGT. CDR3 amino acids: CASSKDRVTGELFF. The CDR3 DNA reads TGTGCCAGCAGTAAGGACAGGGTCACCGGGGAGCTGTTTTTT.

This clonotype was seen many times. The chain carries TRBV12-3 or TRBV12-4 and TRBJ2-7; D is uncertain. Trimming cost V 6 bases and J 5 bases, with 14 bases left between them. The CDR3 runs to 13 residues. The CDR3 sequence is CASSPVGNHEQYF. As DNA, the CDR3 is TGTGCCAGCAGCCCGGTGGGTAACCACGAGCAGTACTTC.